The next 14 T cell receptor beta chains were all read from a single sample in a study of shared clonotypes between healthy human individuals. The method was immunoSEQ multiplex PCR; TCRdb's version includes in-frame clones alone and lacks a portion of them. Counted here are around 320,000 clones, roughly 91% occurring once; the ten biggest clones make up 15% to 20%. Input material: memory CD8+ T cells sorted from blood. Subset defined: CD45RO+ cells pooled with CCR7-negative TemRA cells. All receptors derive from a man aged 18 to 30 in good health.

The chain uses TRBV28 and TRBJ2-5; a weak D match, TRBD2 (6 bases). The germline V gene has CDR1 MDHEN and CDR2 SYDVKM. The V gene lost 2 bases and the J gene lost 12 bases, with 25 bases spanning the gap. The CDR3 sequence is 16 residues long. The CDR3 loop is CASSLTTPRGLPPEYF. Here the CDR3 DNA reads TGTGCCAGCAGTTTAACCACCCCCCGCGGACTACCTCCCGAGTACTTC.

The chain carries TRBV7-9 and TRBJ1-4; 7 bases match TRBD1. Trimming at V came to 8 bases and at J to 7 bases, leaving 7 bases not matched to a gene. Per germline, CDR1 SEHNR and CDR2 FQNEAQ (reference sequence). The CDR3 is 13 residues long. The CDR3 region has the DNA TGTGCCAGCCCGACAGGGAGCCCTGAAAAACTGTTTTTT. Amino acid sequence: CASPTGSPEKLFF.

The chain recombines TRBV27 with TRBJ1-6, with unresolved D. Germline V gene data show CDR1 as MNHEY and CDR2 as SMNVEV (reference sequence). Trimming stripped 6 bases from V and 8 bases from J, with 14 bases between. The CDR3 extends over 14 amino acids. Here the CDR3 reads CASRRQTEYSPLHF. As DNA, the CDR3 is TGTGCCAGCAGGAGGCAGACGGAGTATTCACCCCTCCACTTT.

The chain combines TRBV4-1 with TRBJ1-4; D remains unclear. This CDR3 region has 14 residues. CDR1 is MGHRA, CDR2 YSYEKL, per germline. Trimming removed 2 bases from V and 2 bases from J, with 6 bases in between. CDR3 loop: CASSQRDTNEKLFF. The CDR3, as DNA: TGCGCCAGCAGCCAAAGGGATACTAATGAAAAACTGTTTTTT.

The V call is TRBV6-1, the J call TRBJ2-3; D tentatively reads TRBD1 or TRBD2 (5 bases each). This CDR3 spans 15 amino acids. The germline CDR1 and CDR2 sequences are MNHNS and SASEGT. V was cut by 7 bases and J by 3 bases, with 17 bases left in between. The CDR3 reads CASNPLGVGTDTQYF. In nucleotides, the CDR3 is TGTGCCAGCAACCCCCTGGGGGTGGGAACAGATACGCAGTATTTT.

V gene TRBV30 combines with J gene TRBJ1-2, with unresolved D. V lost 2 bases, J lost 11 bases, and 18 bases lay in between. The CDR3 is 13 residues long. The germline CDR1 and CDR2 sequences are GTSNPN and SVGIG (reference sequence). The CDR3 here is CAWSWEDQPVYTF. CDR3 coding DNA: TGTGCCTGGAGTTGGGAGGACCAACCGGTGTACACCTTC.

This clone was counted many times. This may be a read error, as it is one base from a much larger clone. At the DNA level, this CDR3 is encoded by other sequences in the same sample as well. The chain joins TRBV27 to TRBJ2-7, with 7 bases that match TRBD1. The CDR3 runs to 13 residues. Trimming removed 5 bases from V and 3 bases from J; junction bases left unmatched: 4. Germline CDR1 is MNHEY and CDR2 is SMNVEV (reference sequence). DNA for the CDR3: TGTGCCAGCAGTGTACAGGGGATCTACGAGCAGTACTTC. Amino acid sequence: CASSVQGIYEQYF.

This clone was counted many times. The V call is TRBV9, the J call TRBJ2-5; TRBD2 matches 8 bases. The germline CDR1 and CDR2 sequences are SGDLS and YYNGEE. V was clipped by 0 bases and J by 10 bases; unmatched bases: 8. The CDR3 loop spans 14 amino acids. This CDR3 reads CASSVEREREIQYF. The DNA of the CDR3 is TGTGCCAGCAGCGTAGAGCGGGAGCGGGAAATCCAGTACTTC.

The chain combines TRBV7-2 with TRBJ2-5; D is uncertain. Germline V gene data show CDR1 as SGHTA and CDR2 as FQGNSA. Trimming removed 1 base from V and 2 bases from J, with 8 bases in between. The CDR3 is made up of 14 amino acids. CDR3 nucleotide sequence: TGTGCCAGCAGCTTAGAAACGCTACAAGAGACCCAGTACTTC. Translating gives CASSLETLQETQYF. Complete variable domain (other parts from reference TRBV7-2 and TRBJ2-5): GAGVSQSPSNKVTEKGKDVELRCDPISGHTALYWYRQSLGQGLEFLIYFQGNSAPDKSGLPSDRFSAERTGGSVSTLTIQRTQQEDSAVYLCASSLETLQETQYFGPGTRLLVL.

This clone was found many times. The V and J genes are TRBV7-9 and TRBJ2-1; no clear D gene. This CDR3 region has 14 residues. The V and J ends lost 3 bases and 1 base respectively, with 7 bases between them. Germline V CDR1 and CDR2: SEHNR, FQNEAQ (reference sequence). CDR3 region: CASSFDSSYNEQFF. The CDR3 DNA sequence: TGTGCCAGCAGCTTCGACTCTTCCTACAATGAGCAGTTCTTC.

The chain joins TRBV5-1 to TRBJ1-6, with TRBD1 identical over 7 bases. The germline V gene has CDR1 SGHRS and CDR2 YFSETQ. Germline trimming cut 0 bases from V and 7 bases from J; bases unmatched to any gene: 7. The CDR3 consists of 16 residues. The CDR3 loop reads CASSLDPRTGNSPLHF. In nucleotides, the CDR3 is TGCGCCAGCAGCTTGGACCCTAGGACAGGAAATTCACCCCTCCACTTT.

This chain connects TRBV7-9 to TRBJ2-1; D tentatively fits TRBD1 or TRBD2 (5 bases each). V dropped 5 bases and J dropped 4 bases, with 15 bases sitting between them. This CDR3 has 15 amino acids. Germline V lookup: CDR1 SEHNR, CDR2 FQNEAQ (reference sequence). The CDR3 reads CASSPPSGTYNEQFF. For the CDR3, the DNA is TGTGCCAGCAGCCCACCTTCCGGGACGTACAATGAGCAGTTCTTC.

V is TRBV5-6 and J is TRBJ1-3, with a weak D call TRBD1 (5 bases). Between the trimmed V and J ends, which lost 4 bases and 4 bases, there was a span of 24 bases. This CDR3 has 18 amino acids. The germline gives CDR1 SGHDT, CDR2 YYEEEE. The CDR3: CASSIGTGALSFGNTIYF. The DNA of the CDR3 is TGTGCCAGCAGCATCGGCACAGGCGCCCTTTCTTTCGGAAACACCATATATTTT.

The table lists this clone with a few counts. V gene TRBV9 combines with J gene TRBJ2-3, with D unclear. V was clipped by 0 bases and J by 3 bases, with 8 bases between them. This CDR3 is 14 amino acids long. CDR1 is SGDLS, CDR2 YYNGEE, per germline. The CDR3 loop reads CASSVGAPTDTQYF. The CDR3 region has the DNA TGTGCCAGCAGCGTAGGAGCGCCGACAGATACGCAGTATTTT.